This TCR beta chain was sequenced during a study of T-cell memory formation after mild COVID-19. TCRdb re-called the 5' RACE reads through MiXCR, storing one row per CDR3 protein. The sample lists approximately 500,000 distinct CDR3 sequences; nearly 25% were seen once. V lost 7 bases and J lost 5, with 10 bases in between. CDR3 length equals 12 residues. CDR1 and CDR2 from the germline V gene are KGHDR and SFDVKD. V usage is TRBV24-1 and J usage is TRBJ1-2; D might be TRBD1 (6 bases). This receptor was identified in an adult woman who had mild COVID-19 (a few samples of this study predate the infection). Cell type and time point are not known. What was sequenced was PBMCs or a T cell subset sorted from them (not recorded which). The CDR3 sequence: CATSYRDYGYTF. In DNA, the CDR3 is TGTGCCACCAGCTACAGGGATTATGGCTACACCTTC.